In its sample, the clone carrying this T cell receptor beta chain was seen many times. Its cognate antigen is unknown. CDR3 size: 14 residues. Looked up from germline, CDR1 is MDHEN and CDR2 is SYDVKM. V lost 8 bases and J lost 1, with 12 bases in between. The entry originates in a study of T-cell reconstitution after alpha-beta-depleted transplantation in children. Findings of the study overall: The study traced high day-60 TCRbeta diversity in some patients to surviving recipient T cells and thymic progenitors. Among T cells one year after transplant, newly produced cells accounted for most counts and diversity.

A TCRbeta library incorporating unique molecular identifiers was prepared. TCRdb reanalysed the PCR reads using MiXCR and keeps one entry per CDR3 protein. The table records over 85,000 distinct CDR3 sequences, approximately 6% of them present only once. The clonotype was recovered from a female patient aged 2-10 years who had a stem cell transplant for Fanconi anemia, so the T cells may come from the graft donor. Sequenced material: PBMCs, mostly from graft donor cells, taken 60 days after TCRalphabeta/CD19-depleted stem cell transplant. This chain joins TRBV28 and TRBJ2-4; a possible D gene is TRBD1 (6 bases). CDR3: CASDRGFAKNIQYF. CDR3 DNA: TGTGCCAGCGATAGGGGGTTCGCCAAAAACATTCAGTACTTC.